The entry below gives a single T cell receptor beta chain sequence along with its context. Its antigen is currently unknown. The data originate from a study of cytomegalovirus exposure and HLA in healthy donors. Findings of the study overall: Among CMV-associated TCR beta chains, most appeared HLA-restricted in a later analysis. The study designated 150 or so TCR beta chains cytomegalovirus-associated.

With 60 Vbeta and 13 Jbeta primers, the PCR was carried out. Generated by immunoSEQ multiplex PCR, the TCRdb table keeps only in-frame clones and is missing some. The table shows around 120,000 clones, with 81% occurring only once. Germline V CDR1 and CDR2: SGHAT, FQNNGV. The CDR3 length is 16 residues. The V and J ends lost 5 bases and 6 bases, in that order; junction bases with no gene match: 6. The sequencing input was PBMCs. The chain combines TRBV11-2 with TRBJ2-3; TRBD2 matches 15 bases. The sequence came from a woman between 25 and 40 years old in good health and CMV-seronegative. The CDR3 loop is CASSTGLAGGVDTQYF. The CDR3 DNA is TGTGCCAGCAGCACCGGACTAGCGGGAGGGGTGGATACGCAGTATTTT.